This entry describes one T cell receptor (beta chain). Germline CDR1 MNHNY, CDR2 SVGAGI (reference sequence). The CDR3 is 16 amino acids. The V gene end was trimmed by 8 bases and the J gene end by 4 bases; junction bases not matched to a gene: 15. The data are from a study of technical replicates of blood from a few donors. Some clones are missing from TCRdb's copy, which holds only in-frame ones; the method was immunoSEQ multiplex PCR. The sample has about 68,000 clones, 95% to 97% seen once. The chain links TRBV6-6 to TRBJ2-7; 9 positions agree with TRBD1. The sample consisted of T cells isolated from PBMCs. The source of this sequence is a human donor in good health. DNA of the CDR3: TGTGCCAGCGCTTTTCTGGGACAGGGAGTAGGATACGAGCAGTACTTC. As protein: CASAFLGQGVGYEQYF.